Each of the 20 T cell receptor beta chains below was sequenced from the same sample in a study of shared clonotypes between healthy human individuals. Cells designated naive CD8 were CD45RO-negative and were positively selected for CCR7, with terminally differentiated effector memory CD45RA+ cells excluded. The table came from immunoSEQ multiplex PCR; TCRdb's copy has only in-frame clones and leaves some out. This sample yields hundreds of thousands of clones, of which about 95% are seen a single time; 0.095% to 0.14% belongs to the top ten. The sequenced sample was naive CD8+ T cells sorted from blood. The receptors shown here come from a woman in her 30s in good health.

V and J are TRBV28 and TRBJ2-3, with TRBD2 identical over 10 bases. V was pared by 4 bases and J by 1 base, with 14 bases of the junction left unmatched. Germline CDR1 and CDR2: MDHEN and SYDVKM. This CDR3 spans 19 amino acids. CDR3 bases: TGTGCCAGCAGTTCCCACATACTAGCGGGATCTCCTCGCACAGATACGCAGTATTTT. It codes for CASSSHILAGSPRTDTQYF.

The chain joins TRBV5-6 to TRBJ1-2, with unresolved D. Germline values: CDR1 SGHDT, CDR2 YYEEEE. The CDR3 extends over 13 amino acids. Trimming removed 3 bases from V and 8 bases from J, with 14 bases in between. CDR3 sequence reads: CASSSEYGRGYTF. The CDR3 DNA is TGTGCCAGCAGCTCGGAGTACGGCCGAGGCTACACCTTC. Based on the CDR3 plus reference TRBV5-6 and TRBJ1-2, the full variable domain is DAGVTQSPTHLIKTRGQQVTLRCSPKSGHDTVSWYQQALGQGPQFIFQYYEEEERQRGNFPDRFSGHQFPNYSSELNVNALLLGDSALYLCASSSEYGRGYTFGSGTRLTVV.

The V and J genes are TRBV27 and TRBJ1-5; no definite D call. CDR1 is MNHEY and CDR2 is SMNVEV in the germline V gene (reference sequence). V was cut by 2 bases and J by 7 bases, with 9 bases left in between. The CDR3 is made up of 13 amino acids. The CDR3 is CASSLLSGQPQHF. As DNA, the CDR3 is TGTGCCAGCAGTTTACTCTCTGGACAGCCCCAGCATTTT.

The gene calls are TRBV13 and TRBJ2-1; 10 bases align to TRBD1. The CDR3 runs 21 residues. CDR1 is PRHDT, CDR2 FYEKMQ, per germline (reference sequence). The V segment lost 3 bases and the J segment 0 bases; nucleotides outside the gene matches: 17. The CDR3 is CASSLGNAGTGDMSSYNEQFF. The CDR3 nucleotides are TGTGCCAGCAGCTTGGGCAACGCTGGGACAGGGGATATGAGCTCCTACAATGAGCAGTTCTTC.

J is TRBJ2-5 and V is TRBV20-1; D gene uncertain. The tail of the sequence fits TRBJ2-7 better, so the J call may be wrong. The CDR3 runs 11 residues. Germline V CDR1 and CDR2: DFQATT, SNEGSKA (reference sequence). CDR3 sequence (DNA): TGCAGTGCGAAACAAAACTACGAGCAGTACTTC. It translates to CSAKQNYEQYF.

The V call is TRBV18, the J call TRBJ2-5, with D possibly being TRBD2 (6 bases). Trimming took off 4 bases at V and 0 bases at J, with 15 bases between the two ends. The V gene's germline CDR1 is KGHSH and CDR2 LQKENI. The CDR3 loop spans 16 amino acids. CDR3 protein: CASSLTEGRDQETQYF. The CDR3 nucleotides are TGTGCCAGCTCACTTACGGAGGGCAGGGACCAAGAGACCCAGTACTTC.

This clone was counted once. The rearrangement joins TRBV10-3 to TRBJ2-7; a possible D gene is TRBD2 (7 bases). V lost 11 bases to trimming and J lost 2 bases, with 16 bases between them. Per the germline V gene, CDR1 is ENHRY and CDR2 is SYGVKD. CDR3 length equals 13 residues. CDR3 sequence reads: CAEGEGVTYEQYF. The CDR3 DNA sequence: TGTGCCGAAGGGGAGGGGGTTACCTACGAGCAGTACTTC.

The chain couples TRBV27 to TRBJ1-2; no firm D call. Per the germline V gene, CDR1 is MNHEY and CDR2 is SMNVEV (reference sequence). The CDR3 sequence is 15 residues long. V shed 0 bases and J shed 3 bases, with 11 bases lying between them. CDR3 coding DNA: TGTGCCAGCAGTTTATCGAGAACGGGATACTATGGCTACACCTTC. Protein: CASSLSRTGYYGYTF.

V is TRBV7-9 and J is TRBJ2-7; a possible D gene is TRBD2 (5 bases). This CDR3 has 15 residues. CDR1 SEHNR and CDR2 FQNEAQ come from the germline V gene (reference sequence). Between the trimmed V and J ends, which lost 7 bases and 3 bases, there was a span of 19 bases. Here the CDR3 reads CASTLSGEGSYEQYF. Written as DNA, the CDR3 is TGTGCCAGCACCCTAAGTGGTGAGGGAAGCTACGAGCAGTACTTC.

As regards this clone: This same CDR3 is encoded by further DNA sequences in the sample. This chain connects TRBV28 to TRBJ1-1; D unresolved. This CDR3 is 12 amino acids long. V shed 6 bases and J shed 4 bases, with 9 bases lying between them. Germline V gene data show CDR1 as MDHEN and CDR2 as SYDVKM. In DNA form, the CDR3 reads TGTGCCAGCAGCCTTGGGCTCACTGAAGCTTTCTTT. It yields the protein CASSLGLTEAFF.

The DNA for the CDR3 is TGTGCCAGTAGTATATGGACAGCTAATCAGCCCCAGCATTTT. Translation gives CASSIWTANQPQHF. J is TRBJ1-5 and V is TRBV19; perhaps TRBD1 as D (6 bases). The CDR3 runs 14 residues. Trimming stripped 2 bases from V and 4 bases from J, with 9 bases between. The germline V gene has CDR1 LNHDA and CDR2 SQIVND (reference sequence).

The rearrangement links TRBV7-9 to TRBJ2-2; TRBD2 matches at 9 bases. The CDR3 sequence is 17 residues long. CDR1 and CDR2 from the germline V gene are SEHNR and FQNEAQ (reference sequence). V was pared by 3 bases and J by 5 bases, with 10 bases of the junction left unmatched. In DNA form, the CDR3 reads TGTGCCAGCAGCTTCATCTTGACTAGCGGATTTACCGGGGAGCTGTTTTTT. Amino acid sequence: CASSFILTSGFTGELFF. The variable domain in full, completed from reference TRBV7-9 and TRBJ2-2, reads DTGVSQNPRHKITKRGQNVTFRCDPISEHNRLYWYRQTLGQGPEFLTYFQNEAQLEKSRLLSDRFSAERPKGSFSTLEIQRTEQGDSAMYLCASSFILTSGFTGELFFGEGSRLTVL.

This clone was observed a handful of times. The chain has TRBV27 and TRBJ1-5, with D possibly matching TRBD1 (5 bases). The germline gives CDR1 MNHEY, CDR2 SMNVEV (reference sequence). V lost 7 bases and J lost 7, with 17 bases in between. The CDR3 consists of 14 residues. CDR3 DNA sequence: TGTGCCAGCAAGCTTTCAGGGTCGGGCCAGCCCCAGCATTTT. Translated: CASKLSGSGQPQHF.

The V gene is TRBV30, the J gene TRBJ2-1, with no clear D. CDR1 and CDR2 (germline): GTSNPN, SVGIG (reference sequence). The CDR3 loop spans 13 amino acids. V lost 1 base and J 7 bases, leaving 11 bases between the germline ends. The CDR3 DNA is TGTGCCTGGAGTGAGGGCAGCATAAATGAGCAGTTCTTC. This encodes CAWSEGSINEQFF. Complete variable domain (other parts from reference TRBV30 and TRBJ2-1): SQTIHQWPATLVQPVGSPLSLECTVEGTSNPNLYWYRQAAGRGLQLLFYSVGIGQISSEVPQNLSASRPQDRQFILSSKKLLLSDSGFYLCAWSEGSINEQFFGPGTRLTVL.

The chain is built from TRBV5-1 and TRBJ2-1, with unresolved D. The germline CDR1 and CDR2 sequences are SGHRS and YFSETQ. This CDR3 comprises 15 residues. Between the trimmed V and J ends, which lost 1 base and 0 bases, there was a span of 8 bases. CDR3 DNA sequence: TGCGCCAGCAGCTTGACGGCTAGCTCCTACAATGAGCAGTTCTTC. Amino acids: CASSLTASSYNEQFF.

This chain joins TRBV18 and TRBJ1-4; possibly TRBD1 for D (5 bases). This CDR3 spans 15 amino acids. V was cut by 0 bases and J by 6 bases, with 11 bases left in between. Germline values: CDR1 KGHSH, CDR2 LQKENI. The CDR3 reads CASSPPGPADEKLFF. CDR3 DNA: TGTGCCAGCTCACCACCGGGGCCGGCCGATGAAAAACTGTTTTTT. Using reference TRBV18 and TRBJ1-4 for the parts outside the CDR3, the full variable domain is NAGVMQNPRHLVRRRGQEARLRCSPMKGHSHVYWYRQLPEEGLKFMVYLQKENIIDESGMPKERFSAEFPKEGPSILRIQQVVRGDSAAYFCASSPPGPADEKLFFGSGTQLSVL.

This rearrangement joins TRBV6-4 to TRBJ1-5; D is ambiguous. The CDR3 is 13 residues long. Germline V gives CDR1 MRHNA, CDR2 SNTAGT. The V and J ends lost 6 bases and 4 bases respectively, with 10 bases between them. CDR3: CASSGLWNQPQHF. The CDR3 DNA follows: TGTGCCAGCAGCGGACTCTGGAATCAGCCCCAGCATTTT.

This clone was observed a single time. CDR3 nucleotides: TGCGCCAGCAGCCAGGGGAGGTTTCGGGAGACCCAGTACTTC. Translated: CASSQGRFRETQYF. The V call is TRBV4-1, the J call TRBJ2-5; maybe TRBD2 (6 bases). Germline-derived CDR1 and CDR2 are MGHRA and YSYEKL. The CDR3 is made up of 14 amino acids. V gave up 3 bases and J gave up 5 bases, with 13 bases separating them.

This rearrangement joins TRBV7-2 to TRBJ1-1, with unresolved D. Trimming cost V 5 bases and J 0 bases, with 7 bases left between them. This CDR3 is 13 amino acids long. Germline CDR1 SGHTA, CDR2 FQGNSA. The CDR3 nucleotides are TGTGCCAGCAGCCGAAGGATGAACACTGAAGCTTTCTTT. Protein sequence: CASSRRMNTEAFF.

The V and J genes are TRBV7-3 and TRBJ2-7, with 9 positions matching TRBD1. Trimming removed 5 bases from V and 2 bases from J; junction bases left unmatched: 4. The CDR3 is 14 amino acids. The germline gives CDR1 SGHTA, CDR2 FQGTGA. CDR3 sequence: CASSAGTGTYEQYF. CDR3 DNA sequence: TGTGCCAGCAGCGCCGGGACAGGGACCTACGAGCAGTACTTC.